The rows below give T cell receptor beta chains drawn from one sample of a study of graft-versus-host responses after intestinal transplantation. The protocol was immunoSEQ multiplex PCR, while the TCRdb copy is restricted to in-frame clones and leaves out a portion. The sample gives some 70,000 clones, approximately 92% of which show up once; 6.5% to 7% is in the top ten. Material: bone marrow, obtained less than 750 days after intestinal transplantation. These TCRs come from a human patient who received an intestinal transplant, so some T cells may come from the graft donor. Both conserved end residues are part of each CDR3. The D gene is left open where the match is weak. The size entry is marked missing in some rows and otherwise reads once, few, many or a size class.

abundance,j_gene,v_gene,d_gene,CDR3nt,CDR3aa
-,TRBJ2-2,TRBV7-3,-,TGTGCCAGCAGCTTAACCGGGACGGCCACCGGGGAGCTGTTTTTT,CASSLTGTATGELFF
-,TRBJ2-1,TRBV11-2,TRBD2,TGTGCCAGCAGCTTAACCCCTAGCGGGTACAATGAGCAGTTCTTC,CASSLTPSGYNEQFF
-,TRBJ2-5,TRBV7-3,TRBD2,TGTGCCAGCAGCTTTAGCGCGGGGGTTGGAGAGACCCAGTACTTC,CASSFSAGVGETQYF
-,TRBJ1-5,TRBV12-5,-,TGTGCTAGTGGTTTGGTAATCGCCGGGGGCAATCAGCCCCAGCATTTT,CASGLVIAGGNQPQHF
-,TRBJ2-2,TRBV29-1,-,TGCAGCGTCAAGGTACAGGTGGCCGGGGAGCTGTTTTTT,CSVKVQVAGELFF
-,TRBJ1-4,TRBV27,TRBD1,TGTGCCAGCAGTTTAGGGACAGGGCCCGAAAAACTGTTTTTT,CASSLGTGPEKLFF
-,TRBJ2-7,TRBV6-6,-,TGTGCCAGCTCCTCGCTCGGCGGAAAAGTCTACGAGCAGTACTTC,CASSSLGGKVYEQYF
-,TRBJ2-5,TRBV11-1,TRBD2,TGTGCCAGCACGCCTCCGGGAGGTGCCGGGGAGACCCAGTACTTC,CASTPPGGAGETQYF
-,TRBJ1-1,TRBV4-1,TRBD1,TGCGCCAGCAGCCAGCCGCCGGGACAGGGCTTCACTGAAGCTTTCTTT,CASSQPPGQGFTEAFF
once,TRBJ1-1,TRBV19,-,TGTGCCAGTAGTATATCAGCTATGAACACTGAAGCTTTCTTT,CASSISAMNTEAFF
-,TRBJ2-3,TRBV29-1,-,TGCAGCGTTACACAGGGTGGCACAGATACGCAGTATTTT,CSVTQGGTDTQYF
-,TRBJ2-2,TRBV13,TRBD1,TGTGCCAGCAGCTTTGTTGGGACAGGGGGAACCGGGGAGCTGTTTTTT,CASSFVGTGGTGELFF
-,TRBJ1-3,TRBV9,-,TGTGCCAGCAGCACGCTTCAGGGTCAACGAAACACCATATATTTT,CASSTLQGQRNTIYF
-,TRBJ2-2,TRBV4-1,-,TGCGCCAGCAGCCAAGATACGGGGTGGTACACCGGGGAGCTGTTTTTT,CASSQDTGWYTGELFF
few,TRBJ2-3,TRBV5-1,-,TGCGCCAGCAGCTTGGGCGGGGAGATAGGCACAGATACGCAGTATTTT,CASSLGGEIGTDTQYF
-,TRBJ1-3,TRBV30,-,TGTGCCTGGAGGTGGGGCTGCCACTCTGGAAACACCATATATTTT,CAWRWGCHSGNTIYF
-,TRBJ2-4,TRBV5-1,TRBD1,TGCGCCAGCAGCTTCGGGGACAGGGACGGCAAAAACATTCAGTACTTC,CASSFGDRDGKNIQYF
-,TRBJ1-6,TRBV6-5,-,TGTGCCAGCAGTCCCAGACAGTCTTATAATTCACCCCTCCACTTT,CASSPRQSYNSPLHF
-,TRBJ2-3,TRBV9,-,TGTGCCAGCAGCGTAGGGGCTTCAAGGAGCACAGATACGCAGTATTTT,CASSVGASRSTDTQYF
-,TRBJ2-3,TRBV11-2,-,TGTGCCAGCAGCTTATGGACAGTCGGGACAGATACGCAGTATTTT,CASSLWTVGTDTQYF
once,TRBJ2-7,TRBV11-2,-,TGTGCCAGCAGCTTAGCTAACTACGAGCAGTACTTC,CASSLANYEQYF
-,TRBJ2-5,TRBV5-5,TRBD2,TGTGCCAGCAGCTTTTTAGCGGGGGGGATAGAGACCCAGTACTTC,CASSFLAGGIETQYF
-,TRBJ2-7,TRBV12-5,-,TGTGCTAGTGGGCCGGGATGGGAGCAGTACTTC,CASGPGWEQYF
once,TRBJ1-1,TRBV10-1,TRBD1,TGCGCCAGCAGTTCCCGAATGGGACAGATCTGTGAAGCTTTCTTT,CASSSRMGQICEAFF
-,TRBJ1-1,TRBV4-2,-,TGTGCCAGCAGCCAAGATCTGTCAGGAGGAAACACTGAAGCTTTCTTT,CASSQDLSGGNTEAFF
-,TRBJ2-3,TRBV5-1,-,TGCGCCAGCAGCTTGGACCAGGGGACAGATACGCAGTATTTT,CASSLDQGTDTQYF
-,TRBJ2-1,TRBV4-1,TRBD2,TGCGCCAGCAGCCAAGAAGTCCCTGAGACTAGCGGGATAAATGAGCAGTTCTTC,CASSQEVPETSGINEQFF
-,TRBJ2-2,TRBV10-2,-,TGCGCCAGCAACCCAGGGGGGACCGGGGAGCTGTTTTTT,CASNPGGTGELFF
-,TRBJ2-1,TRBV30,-,TGTGCCTGGAGTGTACGATTAGAAGGTGAGCAGTTCTTC,CAWSVRLEGEQFF
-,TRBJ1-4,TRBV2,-,TGTGCCACCTCCGACAGGCGTAATGAAAAACTGTTTTTT,CATSDRRNEKLFF
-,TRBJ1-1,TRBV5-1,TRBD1,TGCGCCAGCAGCTTGGTAATACAGGGGGTAACAGGGAACACTGAAGCTTTCTTT,CASSLVIQGVTGNTEAFF
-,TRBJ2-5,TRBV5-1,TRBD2,TGCGCCAGCAGCTTGTTGGGACTAGACCAAGAGACCCAGTACTTC,CASSLLGLDQETQYF
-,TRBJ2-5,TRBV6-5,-,TGTGCCAGCAGTTACCTACGGGGACCCCCTGAGACCCAGTACTTC,CASSYLRGPPETQYF
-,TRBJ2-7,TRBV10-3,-,TGTGCCATCAGTGATGGAGTAGTCCCCTACGAGCAGTACTTC,CAISDGVVPYEQYF
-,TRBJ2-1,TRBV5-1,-,TGCGCCAGCAGCGGCGGGGTGTCCACCTACAATGAGCAGTTCTTC,CASSGGVSTYNEQFF
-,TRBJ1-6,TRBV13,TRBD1,TGTGCCAGCAGCCCTCCCGGGACAGGGTATAATTCACCCCTCCACTTT,CASSPPGTGYNSPLHF
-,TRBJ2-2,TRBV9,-,TGTGCCAGCAGCGTAGACCCCCTCGTGGTTGGGGAGCTGTTTTTT,CASSVDPLVVGELFF
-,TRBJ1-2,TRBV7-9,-,TGTGCCAGCAGCTTAACAGGACAGACCTATGGCTACACCTTC,CASSLTGQTYGYTF
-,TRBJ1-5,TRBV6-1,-,TGTGCCAGCAGTGGGGAGGGATTACAGCCCCAGCATTTT,CASSGEGLQPQHF
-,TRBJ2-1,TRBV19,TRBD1,TGTGCCAGTAGTATACAGGGGGCCTACAATGAGCAGTTCTTC,CASSIQGAYNEQFF
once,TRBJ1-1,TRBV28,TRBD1,TGTGCCAGCAGTGATAGGGGGCTGGGCACTGAAGCTTTCTTT,CASSDRGLGTEAFF
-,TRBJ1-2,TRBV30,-,TGTGCCTGGAGTCTGTTGGATGGCTACACCTTC,CAWSLLDGYTF
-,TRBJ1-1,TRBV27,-,TGTGCCAGCAGTTGGGATGGGAACACTGAAGCTTTCTTT,CASSWDGNTEAFF
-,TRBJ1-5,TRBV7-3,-,TGTGCCAGCAGCTTATTCGAGACAGGTCATAGCAATCAGCCCCAGCATTTT,CASSLFETGHSNQPQHF
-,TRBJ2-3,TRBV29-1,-,TGCAGCGTGGAGCAGACAGTTTTCGCGAGCACAGATACGCAGTATTTT,CSVEQTVFASTDTQYF
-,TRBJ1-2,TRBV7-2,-,TGTGCCAGCAGCCCCGGCGGTGGGCAAAACTATGGCTACACCTTC,CASSPGGGQNYGYTF
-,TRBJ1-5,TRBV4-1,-,TGCGCCAGCAGCCAAGTCATAACGGCCCTCGATCAGCCCCAGCATTTT,CASSQVITALDQPQHF
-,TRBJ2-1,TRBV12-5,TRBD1,TGTGCTAGTGGTTTGAAAATTCCGGGACAGTCCCACAATGAGCAGTTCTTC,CASGLKIPGQSHNEQFF
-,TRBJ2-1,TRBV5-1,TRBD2,TGCGCCAGCACCGGGACTAGCGGATACAATGAGCAGTTCTTC,CASTGTSGYNEQFF
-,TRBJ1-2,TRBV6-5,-,TGTGCCAGCAGTTACTCGGAGGCAGCGAGTGGCTACACCTTC,CASSYSEAASGYTF
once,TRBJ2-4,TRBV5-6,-,TGTGCCAGCAGCTGGAGGGTTTCTCTAGCCAAAAACATTCAGTACTTC,CASSWRVSLAKNIQYF
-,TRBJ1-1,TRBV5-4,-,TGTGCCAGCATCGAGCTTGGCGGGGAAGACGAAGACACTGAAGCTTTCTTT,CASIELGGEDEDTEAFF
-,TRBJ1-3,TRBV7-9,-,TGTGCCAGCAGCTTGTTAGGGGAGGACACCATATATTTT,CASSLLGEDTIYF
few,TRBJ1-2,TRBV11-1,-,TGTGCCAGCAGCGGGTCAGGGCTTGGCTACACCTTC,CASSGSGLGYTF
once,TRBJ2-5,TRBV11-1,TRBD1,TGTGCCAGCAGCCAGTACCGGGACAGAGAAGAGACCCAGTACTTC,CASSQYRDREETQYF
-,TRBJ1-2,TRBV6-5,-,TGTGCCAGCAGTTACGTCAATAACTATGGCTACACCTTC,CASSYVNNYGYTF
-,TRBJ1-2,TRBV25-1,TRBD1,TGTGCCAGCAGTGAATCGTTGCAGGGGGCACTTCAAGGCTACACCTTC,CASSESLQGALQGYTF
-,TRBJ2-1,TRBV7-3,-,TGTGCCAGCAGCTTAGCCGGAACAAACAATGAGCAGTTCTTC,CASSLAGTNNEQFF